This T cell receptor beta chain was retrieved from a study of blood T cell repertoires in COVID-19. Overall study: Specimens from acute and convalescent COVID-19 originated in the United States, Italy and Spain.

The germline V gene encodes CDR1 LGHNT and CDR2 FRNRAP. The CDR3 loop spans 12 amino acids. The V end lost 6 bases, the J end lost 4 bases, and 9 bases lay between the germline ends. As originally analysed: Amplifying reference gene primers gave estimates of nucleated cell counts. The table came from immunoSEQ multiplex PCR; TCRdb's copy has only in-frame clones and leaves some out. From that table come the V and J calls and clone size; the DNA was used to work out D and trimming. The sample lists about 180,000 clones, 65% to 90% occurring once. The chain joins TRBV12-5 to TRBJ1-1; D unresolved. Material: peripheral blood. The source is a man aged 45-60 years with active or convalescent COVID-19. CDR3 in amino acids: CASGYQATEAFF. Written as DNA, the CDR3 is TGTGCTAGTGGCTACCAGGCCACTGAAGCTTTCTTT.